The source of this T cell receptor beta chain is a study of blood T cells in healthy people across ages. Next came a second PCR, run for about 7 to 11 cycles, which used a sample-barcoded 5' primer along with a J-beta primer mix. Using its own MiXCR run on the 5' RACE reads, TCRdb lists one record per CDR3 protein. This table has more than 900,000 distinct CDR3 sequences, roughly 29% appearing once. The V gene end was trimmed by 0 bases and the J gene end by 5 bases; junction bases not matched to a gene: 6. Germline V gene data show CDR1 as SGHKS and CDR2 as YYEKEE (reference sequence). The length of the CDR3 is 15 residues. This clonotype was observed many times. Roughly 10 milliliters of peripheral blood were drawn from each donor. Per sample, at least 5 micrograms of total RNA were extracted. This sample also appeared in a second study, on T cells of mothers and their children. Per that study: Similar thymic selection effects on TCR recombination output appear in pairs, both related and unrelated.

The J gene is TRBJ2-5, the V gene TRBV5-5; 8 nucleotides match TRBD2. Sequenced input: blood. This TCR was recovered from a woman in her thirties or forties in good health. Here the CDR3 DNA reads TGTGCCAGCAGCTTGGAGGGACTAGTAATGGAGACCCAGTACTTC. This sequence encodes CASSLEGLVMETQYF.